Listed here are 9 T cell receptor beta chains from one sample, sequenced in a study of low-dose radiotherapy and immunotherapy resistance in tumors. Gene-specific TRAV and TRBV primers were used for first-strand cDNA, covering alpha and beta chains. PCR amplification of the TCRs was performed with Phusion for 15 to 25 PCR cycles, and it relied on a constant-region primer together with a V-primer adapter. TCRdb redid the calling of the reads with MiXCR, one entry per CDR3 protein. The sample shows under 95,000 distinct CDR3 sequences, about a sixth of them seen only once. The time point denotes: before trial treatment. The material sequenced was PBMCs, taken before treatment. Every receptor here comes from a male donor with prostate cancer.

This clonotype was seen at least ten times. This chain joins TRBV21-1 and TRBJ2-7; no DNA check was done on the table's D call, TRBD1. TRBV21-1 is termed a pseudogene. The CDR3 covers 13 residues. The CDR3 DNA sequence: TGTGCCAGCAGCAAAGAAGCCGGGGGTAAGCAGTACTTC. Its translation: CASSKEAGGKQYF.

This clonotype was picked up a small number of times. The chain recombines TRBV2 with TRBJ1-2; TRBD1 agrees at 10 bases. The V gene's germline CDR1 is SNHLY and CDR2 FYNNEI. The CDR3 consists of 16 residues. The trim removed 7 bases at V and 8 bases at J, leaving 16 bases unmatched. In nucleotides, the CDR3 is TGTGCCAGCATCGCGAACGCCGGGACAGGGGCCGGAGGCTACACCTTC. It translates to CASIANAGTGAGGYTF. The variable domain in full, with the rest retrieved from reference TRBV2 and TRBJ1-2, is EPEVTQTPSHQVTQMGQEVILRCVPISNHLYFYWYRQILGQKVEFLVSFYNNEISEKSEIFDDQFSVERPDGSNFTLKIRSTKLEDSAMYFCASIANAGTGAGGYTFGSGTRLTVV.

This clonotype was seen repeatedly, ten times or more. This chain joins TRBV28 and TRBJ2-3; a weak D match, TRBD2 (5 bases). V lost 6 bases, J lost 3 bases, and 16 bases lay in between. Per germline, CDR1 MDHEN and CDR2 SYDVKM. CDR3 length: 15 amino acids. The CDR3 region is CASSSPSRGTDTQYF. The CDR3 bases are TGTGCCAGCAGCTCGCCGTCCCGGGGTACAGATACGCAGTATTTT.

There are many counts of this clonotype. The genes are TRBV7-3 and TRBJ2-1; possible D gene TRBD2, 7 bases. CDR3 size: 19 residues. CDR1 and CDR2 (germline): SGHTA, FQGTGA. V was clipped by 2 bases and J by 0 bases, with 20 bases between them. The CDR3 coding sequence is TGTGCCAGCAGCTTAGGCCGCTGGGGGGGGCCGAGCTCCTACAATGAGCAGTTCTTC. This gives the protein CASSLGRWGGPSSYNEQFF.

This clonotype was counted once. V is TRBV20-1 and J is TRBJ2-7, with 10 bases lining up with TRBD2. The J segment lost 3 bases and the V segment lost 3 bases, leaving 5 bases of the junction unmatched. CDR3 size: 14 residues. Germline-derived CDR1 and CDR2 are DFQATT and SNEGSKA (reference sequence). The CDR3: CSASPPSGGYEQYF. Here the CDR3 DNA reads TGCAGTGCTAGCCCGCCTAGCGGGGGCTACGAGCAGTACTTC.

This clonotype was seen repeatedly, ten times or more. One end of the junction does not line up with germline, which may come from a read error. The CDR3 nucleotides are TGTGCCAGCAGCTCGACAGGGGAGGCCTATAATTCACCCCTCCACTTT. Protein product: CASSSTGEAYNSPLHF. The chain employs TRBV5-3 and TRBJ1-6, with 8 nucleotides matching TRBD1. TRBV5-3 is given ORF status, its function remaining uncertain. The length of the CDR3 is 16 residues.

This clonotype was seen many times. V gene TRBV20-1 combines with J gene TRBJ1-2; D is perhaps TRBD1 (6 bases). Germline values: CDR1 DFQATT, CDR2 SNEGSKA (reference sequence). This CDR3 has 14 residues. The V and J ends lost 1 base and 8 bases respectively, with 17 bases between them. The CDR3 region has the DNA TGCAGTGCTAGAGCTAGTCAGGGGTTAGGGGGCTACACCTTC. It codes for CSARASQGLGGYTF.

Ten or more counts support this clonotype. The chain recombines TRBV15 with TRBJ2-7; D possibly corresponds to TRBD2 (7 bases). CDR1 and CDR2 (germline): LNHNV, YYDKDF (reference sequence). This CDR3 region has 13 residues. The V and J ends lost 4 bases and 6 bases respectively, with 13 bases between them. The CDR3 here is CATSIHRGAEQYF. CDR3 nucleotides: TGTGCCACCAGCATCCACCGGGGGGCCGAGCAGTACTTC.

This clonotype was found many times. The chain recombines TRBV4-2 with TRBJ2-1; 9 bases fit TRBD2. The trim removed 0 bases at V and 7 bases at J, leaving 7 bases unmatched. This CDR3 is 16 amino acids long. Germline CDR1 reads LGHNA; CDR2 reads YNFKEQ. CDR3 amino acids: CASSQDPSGGWNEQFF. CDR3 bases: TGTGCCAGCAGCCAAGATCCGAGCGGGGGGTGGAATGAGCAGTTCTTC.